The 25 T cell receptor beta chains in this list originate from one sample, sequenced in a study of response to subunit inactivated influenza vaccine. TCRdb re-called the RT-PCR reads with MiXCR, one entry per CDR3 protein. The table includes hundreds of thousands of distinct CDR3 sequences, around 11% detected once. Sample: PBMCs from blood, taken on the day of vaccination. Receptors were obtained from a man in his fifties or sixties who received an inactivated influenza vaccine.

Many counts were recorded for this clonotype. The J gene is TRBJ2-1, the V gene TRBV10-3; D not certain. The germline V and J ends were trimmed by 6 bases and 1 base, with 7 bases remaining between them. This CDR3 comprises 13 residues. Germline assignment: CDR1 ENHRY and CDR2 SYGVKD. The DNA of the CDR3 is TGTGCCATCAGAGGTGGGTCCTACAATGAGCAGTTCTTC. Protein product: CAIRGGSYNEQFF.

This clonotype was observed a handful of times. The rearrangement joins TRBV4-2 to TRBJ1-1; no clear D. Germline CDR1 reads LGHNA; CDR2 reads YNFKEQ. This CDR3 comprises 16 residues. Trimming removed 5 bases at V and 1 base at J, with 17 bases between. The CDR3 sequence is CASSAREGQSNTEAFF. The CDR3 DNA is TGTGCCAGCAGCGCAAGGGAAGGGCAGTCGAACACTGAAGCTTTCTTT.

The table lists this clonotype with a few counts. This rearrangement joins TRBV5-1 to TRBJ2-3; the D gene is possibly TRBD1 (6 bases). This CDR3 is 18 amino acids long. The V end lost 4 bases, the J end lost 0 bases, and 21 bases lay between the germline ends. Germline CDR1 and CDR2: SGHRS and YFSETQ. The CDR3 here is CASSDKYIKTGSTDTQYF. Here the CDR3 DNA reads TGCGCCAGCAGCGACAAGTATATAAAGACAGGTAGCACAGATACGCAGTATTTT.

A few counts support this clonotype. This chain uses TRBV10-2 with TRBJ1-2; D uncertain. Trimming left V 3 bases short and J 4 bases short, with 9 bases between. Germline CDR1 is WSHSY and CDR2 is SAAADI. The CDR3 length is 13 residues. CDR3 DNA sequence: TGCGCCAGCAGTGAACCGAATTTCTATGGCTACACCTTC. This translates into CASSEPNFYGYTF.

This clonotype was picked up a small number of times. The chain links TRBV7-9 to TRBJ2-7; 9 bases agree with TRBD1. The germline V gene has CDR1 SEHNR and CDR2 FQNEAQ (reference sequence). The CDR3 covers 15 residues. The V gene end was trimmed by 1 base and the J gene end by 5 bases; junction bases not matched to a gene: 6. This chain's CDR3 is CASSLGGTGFNEQYF. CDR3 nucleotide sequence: TGTGCCAGCAGCTTAGGGGGGACAGGGTTCAACGAGCAGTACTTC.

This CDR3 reads CASSGGGAFGTDTQYF. The CDR3 bases are TGCGCCAGCAGTGGCGGGGGGGCCTTCGGCACAGATACGCAGTATTTT. The rearrangement uses TRBV5-1 and TRBJ2-3; 9 bases line up with TRBD2. Germline V gene lookup returns CDR1 SGHRS and CDR2 YFSETQ. The CDR3 length is 16 residues. V trimming: 5 bases; J trimming: 1 base; junction bases outside the gene matches: 8. Full variable domain (outside the CDR3, taken from reference TRBV5-1 and TRBJ2-3): KAGVTQTPRYLIKTRGQQVTLSCSPISGHRSVSWYQQTPGQGLQFLFEYFSETQRNKGNFPGRFSGRQFSNSRSEMNVSTLELGDSALYLCASSGGGAFGTDTQYFGPGTRLTVL.

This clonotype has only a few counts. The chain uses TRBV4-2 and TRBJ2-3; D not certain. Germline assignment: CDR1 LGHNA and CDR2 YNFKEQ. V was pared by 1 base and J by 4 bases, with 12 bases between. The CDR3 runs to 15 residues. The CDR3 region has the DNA TGTGCCAGCAGCCAAGTTTCCGTATCGGCAGATACGCAGTATTTT. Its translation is CASSQVSVSADTQYF.

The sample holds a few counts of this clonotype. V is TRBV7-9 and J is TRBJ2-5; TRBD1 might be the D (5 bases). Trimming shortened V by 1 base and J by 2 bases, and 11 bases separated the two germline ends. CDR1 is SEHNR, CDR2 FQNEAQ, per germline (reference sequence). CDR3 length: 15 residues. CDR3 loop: CASSLDTGQQETQYF. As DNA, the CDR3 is TGTGCCAGCAGCTTAGACACAGGTCAGCAAGAGACCCAGTACTTC.

CDR3 sequence: CASSQASGAYNTGELFF. DNA for the CDR3: TGCGCCAGCAGCCAAGCCTCGGGGGCCTACAACACCGGGGAGCTGTTTTTT. The chain couples TRBV4-1 to TRBJ2-2; D possibly matches TRBD1 or TRBD2 (6 bases each). CDR1 and CDR2 from the germline V gene are MGHRA and YSYEKL. The CDR3 totals 17 residues. V lost 1 base, J lost 2 bases, and 14 bases lay in between.

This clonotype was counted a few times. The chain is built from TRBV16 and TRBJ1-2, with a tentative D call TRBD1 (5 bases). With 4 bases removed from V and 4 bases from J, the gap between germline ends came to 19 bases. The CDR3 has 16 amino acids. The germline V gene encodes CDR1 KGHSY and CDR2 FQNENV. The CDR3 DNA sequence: TGTGCCAGCAGCCCCCAGGGTACCGGGCGAGGCTATGGCTACACCTTC. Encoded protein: CASSPQGTGRGYGYTF.

The CDR3 loop reads CAISGTASQVEQFF. The CDR3 DNA reads TGTGCCATCAGTGGGACAGCCTCCCAAGTGGAGCAGTTCTTC. The chain is built from TRBV10-3 and TRBJ2-1; D possibly corresponds to TRBD1 (6 bases). This CDR3 contains 14 residues. The germline V gene has CDR1 ENHRY and CDR2 SYGVKD. Between the trimmed V and J ends, which lost 4 bases and 10 bases, there was a span of 17 bases.

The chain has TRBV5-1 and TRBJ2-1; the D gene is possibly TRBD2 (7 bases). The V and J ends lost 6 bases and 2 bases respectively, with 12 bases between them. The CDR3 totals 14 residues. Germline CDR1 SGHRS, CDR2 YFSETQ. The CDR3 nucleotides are TGCGCCAGCAATCGGGGGGCTCCCTACAATGAGCAGTTCTTC. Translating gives CASNRGAPYNEQFF. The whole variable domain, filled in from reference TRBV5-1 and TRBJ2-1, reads KAGVTQTPRYLIKTRGQQVTLSCSPISGHRSVSWYQQTPGQGLQFLFEYFSETQRNKGNFPGRFSGRQFSNSRSEMNVSTLELGDSALYLCASNRGAPYNEQFFGPGTRLTVL.

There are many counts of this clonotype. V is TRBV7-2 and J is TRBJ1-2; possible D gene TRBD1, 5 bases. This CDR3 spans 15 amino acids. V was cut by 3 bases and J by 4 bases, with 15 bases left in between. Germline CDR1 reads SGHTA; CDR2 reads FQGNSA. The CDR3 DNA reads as TGTGCCAGCAGCTTCTTAGAGGGACGGAGCTATGGCTACACCTTC. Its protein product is CASSFLEGRSYGYTF.

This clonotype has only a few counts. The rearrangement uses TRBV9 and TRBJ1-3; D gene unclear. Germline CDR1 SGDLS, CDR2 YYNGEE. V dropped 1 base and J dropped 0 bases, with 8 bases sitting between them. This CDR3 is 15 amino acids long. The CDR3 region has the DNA TGTGCCAGCAGCGTATCTGCCACCTCTGGAAACACCATATATTTT. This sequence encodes CASSVSATSGNTIYF.

CDR3 sequence: CASSYPGGYEQYF. In nucleotides, the CDR3 is TGTGCCAGCAGTTACCCGGGGGGCTACGAGCAGTACTTC. The chain recombines TRBV27 with TRBJ2-7, with 7 bases that match TRBD2. V was pared by 4 bases and J by 3 bases, with 3 bases of the junction left unmatched. Germline-derived CDR1 and CDR2 are MNHEY and SMNVEV (reference sequence). The CDR3 has 13 residues.

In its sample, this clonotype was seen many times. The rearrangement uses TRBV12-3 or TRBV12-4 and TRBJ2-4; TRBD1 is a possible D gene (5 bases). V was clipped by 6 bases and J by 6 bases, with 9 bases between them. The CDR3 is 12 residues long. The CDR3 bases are TGTGCCAGCAGCCGACAGTTAAACATTCAGTACTTC. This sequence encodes CASSRQLNIQYF.

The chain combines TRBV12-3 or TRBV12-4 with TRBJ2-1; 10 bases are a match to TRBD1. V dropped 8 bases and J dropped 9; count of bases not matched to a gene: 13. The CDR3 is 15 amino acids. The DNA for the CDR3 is TGTGCCAGCCCGCCCGGGACAGGGGAAAGAGGTGAGCAGTTCTTC. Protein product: CASPPGTGERGEQFF.

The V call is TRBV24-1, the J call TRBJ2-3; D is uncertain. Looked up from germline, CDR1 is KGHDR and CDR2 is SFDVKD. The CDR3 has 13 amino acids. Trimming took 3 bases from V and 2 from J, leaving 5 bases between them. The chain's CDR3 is CATSDPLTDTQYF. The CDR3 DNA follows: TGTGCCACCAGTGATCCTCTCACAGATACGCAGTATTTT.

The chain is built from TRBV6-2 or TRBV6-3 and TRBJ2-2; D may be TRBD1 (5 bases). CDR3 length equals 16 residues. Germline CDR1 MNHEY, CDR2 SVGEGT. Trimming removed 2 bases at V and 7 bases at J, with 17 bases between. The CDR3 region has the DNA TGTGCCAGCAGTTACGACATTCGTAAGGGGCACGGGGAGCTGTTTTTT. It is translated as CASSYDIRKGHGELFF.

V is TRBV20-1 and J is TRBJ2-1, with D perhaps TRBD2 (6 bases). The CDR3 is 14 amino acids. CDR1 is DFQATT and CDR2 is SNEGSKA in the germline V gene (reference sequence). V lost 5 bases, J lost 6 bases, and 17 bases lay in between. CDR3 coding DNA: TGCAGTGCTTTGAAACGTTCTAGCGCCAATGAGCAGTTCTTC. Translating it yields CSALKRSSANEQFF.

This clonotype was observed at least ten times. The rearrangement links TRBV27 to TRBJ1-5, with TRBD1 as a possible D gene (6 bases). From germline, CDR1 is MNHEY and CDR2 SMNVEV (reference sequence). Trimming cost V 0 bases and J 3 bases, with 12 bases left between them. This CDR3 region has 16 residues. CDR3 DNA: TGTGCCAGCAGTTTATCGTCAGGGGCCGACAATCAGCCCCAGCATTTT. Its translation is CASSLSSGADNQPQHF.

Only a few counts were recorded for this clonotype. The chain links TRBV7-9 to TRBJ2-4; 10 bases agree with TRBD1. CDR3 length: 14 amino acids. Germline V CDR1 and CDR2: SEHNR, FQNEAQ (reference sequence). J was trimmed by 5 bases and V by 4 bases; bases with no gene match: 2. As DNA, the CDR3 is TGTGCCAGCAGCTCTGGGACAGGGGAAAACATTCAGTACTTC. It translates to CASSSGTGENIQYF.

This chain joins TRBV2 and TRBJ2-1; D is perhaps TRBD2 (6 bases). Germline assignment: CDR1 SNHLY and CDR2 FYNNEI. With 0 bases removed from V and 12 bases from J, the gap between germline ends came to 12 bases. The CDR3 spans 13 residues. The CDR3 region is CASSEAHGEVQFF. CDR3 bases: TGTGCCAGCAGTGAAGCGCACGGGGAGGTGCAGTTCTTC.

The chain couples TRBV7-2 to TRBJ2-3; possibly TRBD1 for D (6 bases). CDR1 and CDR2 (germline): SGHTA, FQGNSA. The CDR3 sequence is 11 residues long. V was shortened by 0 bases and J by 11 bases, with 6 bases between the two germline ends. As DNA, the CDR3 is TGTGCCAGCAGCTTAGCGACAGGGCAGTATTTT. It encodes CASSLATGQYF.

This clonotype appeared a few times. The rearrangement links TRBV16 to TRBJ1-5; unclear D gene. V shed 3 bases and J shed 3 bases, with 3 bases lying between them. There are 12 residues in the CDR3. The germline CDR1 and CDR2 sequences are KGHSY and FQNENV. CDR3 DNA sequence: TGTGCCAGCAGCCACCCCAATCAGCCCCAGCATTTT. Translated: CASSHPNQPQHF.